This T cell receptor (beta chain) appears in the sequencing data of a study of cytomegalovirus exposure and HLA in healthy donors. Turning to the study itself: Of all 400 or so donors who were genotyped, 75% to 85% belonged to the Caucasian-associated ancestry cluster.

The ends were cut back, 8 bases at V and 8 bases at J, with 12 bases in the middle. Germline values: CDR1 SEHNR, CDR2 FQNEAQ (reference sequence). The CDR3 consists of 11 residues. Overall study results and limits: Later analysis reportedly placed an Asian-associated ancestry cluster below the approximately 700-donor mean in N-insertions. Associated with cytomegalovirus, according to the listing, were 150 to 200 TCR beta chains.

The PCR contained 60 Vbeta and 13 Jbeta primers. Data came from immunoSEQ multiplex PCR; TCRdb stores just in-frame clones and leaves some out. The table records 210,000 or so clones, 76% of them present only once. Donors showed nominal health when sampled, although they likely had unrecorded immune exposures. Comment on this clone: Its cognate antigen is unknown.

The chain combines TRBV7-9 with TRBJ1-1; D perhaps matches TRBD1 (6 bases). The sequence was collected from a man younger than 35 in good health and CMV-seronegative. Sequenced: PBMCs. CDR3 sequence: CASQGLEEAFF. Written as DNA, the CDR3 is TGTGCCAGCCAGGGGTTGGAAGAAGCTTTCTTT.